This passage covers 14 T cell receptor beta chains from one sample sequenced in a study of chemoradiotherapy in HPV16-positive cancers. Profiling relied on immunoSEQ multiplex PCR, and the TCRdb table lists in-frame clones only, not all of them. Among 25,000 to 40,000 clones listed, roughly 86% were seen once. Material: blood, obtained from a patient who underwent chemoradiotherapy. The receptors originated from a human donor with HPV-associated anogenital cancer.

Note on this clone: Additional DNA sequences in this sample encode the identical CDR3. This sequence joins TRBV7-2 and TRBJ2-2; no reliable D call. CDR3 length: 13 residues. With 4 bases removed from V and 6 bases from J, the gap between germline ends came to 9 bases. Germline V gene lookup returns CDR1 SGHTA and CDR2 FQGNSA. The CDR3 DNA reads TGTGCCAGCAGCTGGGGAAGGTCCGGGGAGCTGTTTTTT. It codes for CASSWGRSGELFF.

V usage is TRBV6-6 and J usage is TRBJ2-1; no reliable D call. Between the trimmed V and J ends, which lost 0 bases and 0 bases, there was a span of 9 bases. CDR1 is MNHNY and CDR2 is SVGAGI in the germline V gene (reference sequence). This CDR3 contains 16 residues. The CDR3 loop reads CASSYSLRFSYNEQFF. The CDR3 nucleotides are TGTGCCAGCAGTTACTCGTTAAGGTTCTCCTACAATGAGCAGTTCTTC.

The table lists this clone with a count of one. This chain connects TRBV27 to TRBJ1-1, with 9 nucleotides matching TRBD1. The CDR3 sequence is 15 residues long. The V gene's germline CDR1 is MNHEY and CDR2 SMNVEV (reference sequence). Trimming took 3 bases from V and 7 from J; bases not matched to a gene: 9. The CDR3 coding sequence is TGTGCCAGCAGTTTCCAAAGCTCGGGACAGGGTGAAGCTTTCTTT. Translated, it gives CASSFQSSGQGEAFF.

The rearrangement links TRBV9 to TRBJ2-1, with 9 nucleotides matching TRBD2. The CDR3 has 15 residues. With 0 bases clipped from V and 5 bases from J, the junction kept 3 bases outside the gene matches. Germline values: CDR1 SGDLS, CDR2 YYNGEE. CDR3 sequence reads: CASSVVSGGNNEQFF. CDR3 DNA: TGTGCCAGCAGCGTAGTAAGCGGGGGGAACAATGAGCAGTTCTTC.

CDR3 DNA: TGCGCCAGCAGCTTGGAAGGGTCGGGGAGAGATACGCAGTATTTT. Its translation: CASSLEGSGRDTQYF. V and J are TRBV5-1 and TRBJ2-3, with a weak D call TRBD2 (5 bases). The CDR3 is 15 residues long. V was cut by 0 bases and J by 5 bases, with 13 bases left in between. From germline, CDR1 is SGHRS and CDR2 YFSETQ.

V and J are TRBV5-1 and TRBJ2-6; TRBD1 agrees at 10 bases. The CDR3 sequence is 17 residues long. CDR1 is SGHRS and CDR2 is YFSETQ in the germline V gene. Unmatched junction bases numbered 6, after V lost 4 bases and J lost 2 bases. CDR3 bases: TGCGCCAGCAGCCTGGGACAGGGGACGGCTGGGGCCAACGTCCTGACTTTC. Translating it yields CASSLGQGTAGANVLTF. Complete variable domain (other parts from reference TRBV5-1 and TRBJ2-6): KAGVTQTPRYLIKTRGQQVTLSCSPISGHRSVSWYQQTPGQGLQFLFEYFSETQRNKGNFPGRFSGRQFSNSRSEMNVSTLELGDSALYLCASSLGQGTAGANVLTFGAGSRLTVL.

The V call is TRBV6-6, the J call TRBJ2-2; the match to TRBD1 covers 8 bases. V dropped 0 bases and J dropped 7; count of bases not matched to a gene: 7. The CDR3 covers 16 residues. CDR1 and CDR2 from the germline V gene are MNHNY and SVGAGI (reference sequence). CDR3 sequence: CASSYSPGGFGGELFF. The CDR3 DNA is TGTGCCAGCAGTTACTCGCCAGGGGGCTTCGGCGGGGAGCTGTTTTTT.

The rearrangement links TRBV7-9 to TRBJ1-2, with TRBD1 as a possible D gene (5 bases). The CDR3 consists of 15 residues. Germline CDR1 reads SEHNR; CDR2 reads FQNEAQ (reference sequence). The V end was cut by 5 bases, the J end by 3 bases, with 16 bases between. CDR3 amino acids: CASSPPRGIDYGYTF. As DNA, the CDR3 is TGTGCCAGCAGCCCACCTCGGGGGATCGACTATGGCTACACCTTC.

The V gene is TRBV13, the J gene TRBJ2-1; 11 nucleotides agree with TRBD1. With V trimmed by 0 bases and J by 2 bases, 15 bases remained unmatched. The CDR3 length is 21 residues. Per the germline V gene, CDR1 is PRHDT and CDR2 is FYEKMQ (reference sequence). This CDR3 is CASSLGRGQGEGHRPYNEQFF. The DNA for the CDR3 is TGTGCCAGCAGCTTAGGCCGGGGACAGGGGGAAGGACATAGACCCTACAATGAGCAGTTCTTC.

The rearrangement links TRBV5-1 to TRBJ2-7; TRBD1 matches at 7 bases. Germline-derived CDR1 and CDR2 are SGHRS and YFSETQ. This CDR3 is built from 15 residues. With 4 bases clipped from V and 0 bases from J, the junction kept 7 bases outside the gene matches. As DNA, the CDR3 is TGCGCCAGCAGCCCACCGGGACAGATCTCCTACGAGCAGTACTTC. Translated, it gives CASSPPGQISYEQYF.

This chain uses TRBV5-6 with TRBJ2-1; either TRBD1 or TRBD2 may supply D (5 bases each). This CDR3 has 14 amino acids. Germline V gene data show CDR1 as SGHDT and CDR2 as YYEEEE. Trimming took 4 bases from V and 9 from J, leaving 17 bases between them. The CDR3 DNA reads TGTGCCAGCAGCCCTGGGACCGAACGTGGTGAGCAGTTCTTC. It yields the protein CASSPGTERGEQFF.

The V gene is TRBV11-3, the J gene TRBJ2-7; a possible D gene is TRBD2 (6 bases). The length of the CDR3 is 14 residues. V gave up 5 bases and J gave up 1 base, with 12 bases separating them. Germline V lookup: CDR1 SGHNT, CDR2 YENEEA. The CDR3 nucleotides read TGTGCCAGCAGCCACGGTGGGGGGTCCTACGAGCAGTACTTC. As protein: CASSHGGGSYEQYF. Drawing the rest from reference TRBV11-3 and TRBJ2-7, the complete variable domain is EAGVVQSPRYKIIEKKQPVAFWCNPISGHNTLYWYLQNLGQGPELLIRYENEEAVDDSQLPKDRFSAERLKGVDSTLKIQPAELGDSAVYLCASSHGGGSYEQYFGPGTRLTVT.

The chain couples TRBV7-2 to TRBJ1-2; 10 bases are a match to TRBD1. Per germline, CDR1 SGHTA and CDR2 FQGNSA. CDR3 length equals 14 residues. Trimming removed 4 bases from V and 7 bases from J; junction bases left unmatched: 6. CDR3 DNA sequence: TGTGCCAGCAGCTCCAGACAGGGGGCAGGTGGCTACACCTTC. Amino acids: CASSSRQGAGGYTF.

The V gene is TRBV2, the J gene TRBJ2-1; 9 nucleotides line up with TRBD2. In germline, CDR1 is SNHLY, CDR2 FYNNEI. The CDR3 contains 17 residues. J gave up 4 bases and V 6 bases, and 13 bases lay outside the gene matches. CDR3 loop: CASSVYSGGIPYNEQFF. CDR3 in DNA: TGTGCCAGCAGCGTTTACAGCGGGGGGATACCTTACAATGAGCAGTTCTTC.